This T cell receptor beta chain was observed in a study of PD-1 blockade in mismatch repair-deficient tumors (dated by TCRdb to 2016 to 2017). For the wider study: The trial enrolled under 90 consecutive patients with roughly 13 mismatch repair-deficient cancer types between late 2013 and late 2016, all previously treated and progressing. Deep sequencing of TCR CDR3 regions was used to track tumor-associated T cell clones in peripheral blood of patients responding to PD-1 blockade.

Receptor libraries were prepared by the immunoSEQ multiplex PCR assay. The table comes from immuneACCESS by way of TCRdb, which keeps in-frame sequences with V and J called. Part of the clones is missing from these tables; in studies checked, under half for an unresolved V gene and the rest for unknown reasons. This sample gives roughly 48,000 clones in total; 77% of them show up just once. Together, the top ten hold more than 3% of the sample. What the authors observed across the whole study: Clones residing in the tumor, which were often undetectable in blood before treatment, expanded quickly after pembrolizumab and then contracted, generally before radiologic responses.

The time point label here, explained by the study, means: peripheral blood before pembrolizumab. For each enrolled patient, mismatch repair deficiency was established using either polymerase chain reaction or immunohistochemistry. TCR sequencing was performed for a few patients who responded to pembrolizumab therapy. The phase II trial prospectively tested pembrolizumab PD-1 blockade in advanced mismatch repair-deficient cancers regardless of tissue of origin. Peripheral blood T cell samples were gathered serially, both before PD-1 blockade started and at multiple time points afterward. Blood sampling times were reported as weeks after the first pembrolizumab dose. Per the germline V gene, SNHLY is the CDR1 and FYNNEI is the CDR2. Trimming at the junction amounts to 5 bases on V and 6 bases on J, and the germline ends lie 11 bases apart. Its CDR3 holds 13 amino acids, cysteine through phenylalanine. Just CDR3 DNA is preserved here, 39 bases in frame from base 1.

In the case of this clone: Which antigen it targets is not known. Qualities for individual bases were not recorded, and no much larger clone is one base off.

The TCR comes from an adult with mismatch repair-deficient cancer. The sequence is built from TRBV2 and TRBJ1-5; no D gene call is confident. The sample in question was PBMCs, obtained before pembrolizumab treatment. In nucleotides, the sequence is TGTGCCAGCAGTTCCGTCGGCGGTCAGCCCCAGCATTTT. It is translated as CASSSVGGQPQHF. Joined to the reference TRBV2 and TRBJ1-5 proteins, this CDR3 gives the full variable domain: EPEVTQTPSHQVTQMGQEVILRCVPISNHLYFYWYRQILGQKVEFLVSFYNNEISEKSEIFDDQFSVERPDGSNFTLKIRSTKLEDSAMYFCASSSVGGQPQHFGDGTRLSIL.